The text below deals with one TCR beta chain. The antigen remains unidentified. The assay was immunoSEQ multiplex PCR, and TCRdb's table has in-frame clones only and misses some. The sample lists approximately 180,000 clones; around 86% were seen once. This record comes from a study of cytomegalovirus exposure and HLA in healthy donors. Across the study: The 120 validation repertoires and the approximately 670 first-cohort repertoires shared a platform, a later analysis reported.

Broader study findings: There were a few CMV-associated chains whose specificity for CMV antigens was confirmed in vitro. The authors listed 150 to 200 TCR beta chains as cytomegalovirus-associated.

Germline lookup yields CDR1 MGHDK and CDR2 SYGVNS. The CDR3 runs to 16 residues. V was cut by 3 bases and J by 5 bases, with 16 bases left in between. The rearrangement links TRBV25-1 to TRBJ2-2; D possibly corresponds to TRBD2 (5 bases). Sample: PBMCs. This receptor was obtained from a young woman in good health and CMV-seronegative. As DNA, the CDR3 is TGTGCCAGCAGTGAGACCTTCGCGACTATTACCGGGGAGCTGTTTTTT. The encoded protein is CASSETFATITGELFF.